This TCR beta chain was sequenced for a study of T cell responses to AZD1222 COVID-19 vaccine (dated by TCRdb to about 2021). A note on the overall study: AZD1222 recipients whose second dose came at about 4 weeks and those whose second dose came at about 12 weeks were combined into one group, since spike-specific TCR depth and breadth did not differ between the two schedules. A total of 230 to 250 trial participants underwent TCR sequencing, of whom some 200 had received two doses of AZD1222 and around 25 had received two doses of the MenACWY control vaccine. Trial participants were enrolled by age into 18-55, 56-69 and 70-plus year subgroups, with 148, 28 and 57 TCR-sequenced participants respectively.

Interpreted using the paper, the time point label stands for: baseline before first vaccination. Vaccinee samples came from UK trials COV001 and COV002, including a single-blind randomized controlled phase 2/3 trial of AZD1222 (ChAdOx1 nCoV-19) in healthy adults. Trial participant PBMC samples were collected at day 0 and day 28 after the second dose for TCRbeta chain sequencing. CDR1 and CDR2 are read off the germline V gene as SGHRS and YFSETQ. The CDR3 sequence holds 14 residues, the cysteine and phenylalanine included. Only the CDR3 DNA is retained, 42 bases long and in frame from the first base. For this chain, trimming is 2 bases at the V end and 7 bases at the J end, and the number of junction bases without a gene match is 8. In regard to this clone: Its specific antigen is unknown. No base quality values were provided; no much bigger clone lies one nucleotide off.

Overall study outcomes, separate from this receptor: No day 14 peak-response samples were available, so repertoires were characterized only after the peak T cell response. In the small 56-69-year group, the increase in depth fell short of significance, most likely because of low power. The whole spike protein was spanned by vaccine-associated CD4 TCRs, and dominant responses were seen in regions 160-218 and 743-854. Spike-specific TCR breadth and depth rose significantly after two AZD1222 doses compared with day 0 and with MenACWY recipients. Reportedly, almost half of the unique spike-specific TCRs recognized epitopes lying outside the regions that are mutated in the B.1.351 and B.1.1.7 variants. Conclusions about previously exposed vaccinees are limited because only six or seven AZD1222 recipients were SARS-CoV-2 seropositive at baseline. Participants were mostly white British and included more females than males, and it was suggested by the authors that clonal diversity may have been underestimated.

The CDR3 regions of human TCRbeta chains were subjected to immunosequencing. The original methods were these. Repertoire TCRs were checked for matches against a reference library of SARS-CoV-2-specific TCRs that had been generated using the MIRA antigen-specificity platform. Breadth was defined as the fraction of unique TCRs that were SARS-CoV-2-associated, and depth was defined as the fraction of total T cells that were SARS-CoV-2-associated. Each spike-specific TCR was assigned to its reactive spike region and to a CD4 or CD8 class using the MIRA data. Log10-transformed breadth and depth values were compared by one-way ANOVA with Sidak's multiple comparisons tests. Imported from immuneACCESS, the table was reduced by TCRdb to in-frame sequences with V and J called. These copies leave out some clones; in studies compared against another copy, an unresolved V gene accounts for under half, and the cause of the remainder is not known. D and trimming come from the DNA, and the V and J calls and clone size come from that table. This sample lists 100,000 to 150,000 clones; about 85% were detected once. Around 6% of the sample is in the top ten clones.

The source material was peripheral blood, sampled on day 0 of AZD1222 vaccination. The sequence was obtained from an adult in good health. The chain was built from TRBV5-1 and TRBJ1-1; TRBD1 fits 7 bases in the junction. In nucleotides, the sequence is TGCGCCAGCAGCTTAACTCGGACAGGTCTTGAAGCTTTCTTT. Its coded protein is CASSLTRTGLEAFF.